The 8 T cell receptor beta chains presented below share a single source sample, sequenced in a study of T cells after yellow fever vaccination. One entry per CDR3 protein, called by TCRdb with MiXCR from the 5' RACE reads. The table has a few hundred thousand distinct CDR3 sequences, roughly 6.3% seen once. The material was CD4+ T cells sorted from PBMCs, obtained on the day of the yellow fever booster vaccination. The receptors stem from a man younger than 45 who received the YFV17D yellow fever vaccine.

The V and J genes are TRBV29-1 and TRBJ2-7; 7 nucleotides agree with TRBD1. This CDR3 has 15 amino acids. Germline trimming cut 5 bases from V and 3 bases from J; bases unmatched to any gene: 13. CDR1 and CDR2 from the germline V gene are SQVTM and ANQGSEA. The CDR3, as DNA: TGCAGCGTTTTAGACCCAGGACAGGTCAACTACGAGCAGTACTTC. It encodes CSVLDPGQVNYEQYF.

This clonotype came up many times. The rearrangement uses TRBV6-1 and TRBJ2-7, with TRBD1 matching 8 bases. The CDR3 is made up of 14 amino acids. From germline, CDR1 is MNHNS and CDR2 SASEGT. Losses at the gene ends were 6 bases for V and 3 bases for J; bases not matched to a gene: 7. The CDR3: CASRETGAIYEQYF. In DNA, the CDR3 is TGTGCCAGCAGGGAGACAGGGGCAATCTACGAGCAGTACTTC.

Many counts were recorded for this clonotype. The chain uses TRBV12-3 or TRBV12-4 and TRBJ1-1, with D perhaps matching TRBD1 (5 bases). The CDR3 extends over 15 amino acids. V dropped 1 base and J dropped 4 bases, with 13 bases sitting between them. CDR3 in amino acids: CASSLVVGRGTEAFF. CDR3 nucleotide sequence: TGTGCCAGCAGTTTAGTTGTAGGGAGGGGCACTGAAGCTTTCTTT.

Only a few counts were recorded for this clonotype. The J gene is TRBJ2-2, the V gene TRBV4-1; 9 bases agree with TRBD2. This CDR3 comprises 18 residues. Germline loops: CDR1 MGHRA, CDR2 YSYEKL. V shed 1 base and J 1 base; nucleotides not matched to a gene: 7. As DNA, the CDR3 is TGCGCCAGCAGCCAAGGCGGGGGGACTAGCATGAACACCGGGGAGCTGTTTTTT. Residues: CASSQGGGTSMNTGELFF.

Here the CDR3 DNA reads TGTGCCAGCAGTTCTGTCAGACAGGCGGAGCAGTTCTTC. It specifies CASSSVRQAEQFF. V and J are TRBV3-1 and TRBJ2-1; possibly TRBD1 for D (6 bases). Between the trimmed V and J ends, which lost 6 bases and 10 bases, there was a span of 16 bases. CDR3 length equals 13 residues. Germline V lookup: CDR1 LGHDT, CDR2 YNNKEL (reference sequence).

This clonotype was found many times. V is TRBV3-1 and J is TRBJ2-5; no clear D. V lost 1 base and J 4 bases, leaving 4 bases between the germline ends. CDR3 length: 12 residues. The germline CDR1 and CDR2 sequences are LGHDT and YNNKEL (reference sequence). The CDR3, as DNA: TGTGCCAGCAGCCAAGTGGCAGAGACCCAGTACTTC. It encodes CASSQVAETQYF.

This clonotype was counted ten times or more. The V and J genes are TRBV10-3 and TRBJ2-1; no clear D. The CDR3 is made up of 14 amino acids. With 7 bases removed from V and 0 bases from J, the gap between germline ends came to 10 bases. Germline V gene data show CDR1 as ENHRY and CDR2 as SYGVKD. The CDR3 here is CAITPTGSYNEQFF. In nucleotides, the CDR3 is TGTGCCATCACTCCAACCGGCTCCTACAATGAGCAGTTCTTC.

This clonotype has ten or more counts. The chain joins TRBV2 to TRBJ2-4; D is unclear. Germline values: CDR1 SNHLY, CDR2 FYNNEI. The CDR3 length is 13 residues. The germline V and J ends were trimmed by 7 bases and 9 bases, with 16 bases remaining between them. CDR3 DNA sequence: TGTGCCAGCAAAGCTGAGGTGGAGAGCATTCAGTACTTC. Translated, it gives CASKAEVESIQYF.